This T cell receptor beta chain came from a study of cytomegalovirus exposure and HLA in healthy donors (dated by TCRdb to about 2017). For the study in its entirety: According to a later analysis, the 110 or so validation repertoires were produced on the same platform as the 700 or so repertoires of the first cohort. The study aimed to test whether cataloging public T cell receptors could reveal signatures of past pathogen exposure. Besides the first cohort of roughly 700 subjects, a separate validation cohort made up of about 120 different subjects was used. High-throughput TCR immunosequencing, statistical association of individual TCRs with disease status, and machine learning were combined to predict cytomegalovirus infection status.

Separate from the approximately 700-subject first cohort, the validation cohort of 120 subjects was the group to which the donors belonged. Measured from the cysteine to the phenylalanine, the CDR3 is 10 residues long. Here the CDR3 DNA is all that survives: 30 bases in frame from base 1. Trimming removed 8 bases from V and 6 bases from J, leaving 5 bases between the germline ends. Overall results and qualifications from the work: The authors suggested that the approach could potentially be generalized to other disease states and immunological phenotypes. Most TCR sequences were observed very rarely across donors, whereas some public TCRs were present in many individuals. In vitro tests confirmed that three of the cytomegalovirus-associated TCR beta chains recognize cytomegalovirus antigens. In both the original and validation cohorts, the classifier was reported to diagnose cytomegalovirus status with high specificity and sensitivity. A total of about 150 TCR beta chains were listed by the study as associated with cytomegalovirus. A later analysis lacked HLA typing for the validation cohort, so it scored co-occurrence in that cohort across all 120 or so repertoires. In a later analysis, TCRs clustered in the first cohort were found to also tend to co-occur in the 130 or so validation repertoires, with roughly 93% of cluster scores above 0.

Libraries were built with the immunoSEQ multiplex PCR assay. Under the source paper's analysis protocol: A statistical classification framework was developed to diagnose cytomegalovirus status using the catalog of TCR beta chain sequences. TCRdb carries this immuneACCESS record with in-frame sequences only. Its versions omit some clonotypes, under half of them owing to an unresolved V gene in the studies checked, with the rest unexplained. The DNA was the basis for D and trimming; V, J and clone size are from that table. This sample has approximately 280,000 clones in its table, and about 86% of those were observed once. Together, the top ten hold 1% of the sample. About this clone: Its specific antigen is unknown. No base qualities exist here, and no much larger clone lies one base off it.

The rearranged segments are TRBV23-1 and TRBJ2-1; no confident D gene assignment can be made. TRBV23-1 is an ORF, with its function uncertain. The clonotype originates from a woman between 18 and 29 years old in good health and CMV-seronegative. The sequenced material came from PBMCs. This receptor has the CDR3 CASRSNEQFF. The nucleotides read TGCGCCAGCCGTTCCAATGAGCAGTTCTTC.